The 22 T cell receptor beta chains given below trace back to one sample, sequenced in a study of blood T cells in healthy people across ages. A second PCR of about 7 to 11 cycles used a sample-barcoded 5' primer and a J-beta primer mix. TCRdb reprocessed the 5' RACE reads with MiXCR, giving one entry per CDR3 protein. In the table there are 1.5 million or so distinct CDR3 sequences, approximately 43% of which are singletons. The sample consisted of blood. The receptor set was obtained from a woman younger than 30 in good health.

In the case of this clonotype: Being one base from a much bigger clone, this may be a read error. The chain uses TRBV4-1 and TRBJ2-7; D remains ambiguous. This CDR3 is built from 14 residues. Germline-derived CDR1 and CDR2 are MGHRA and YSYEKL. V lost 2 bases and J lost 7, with 15 bases in between. In nucleotides, the CDR3 is TGCGCCAGCAGCCAATATGTCAGAGGCAGTGAGCAGTACTTC. Its protein product is CASSQYVRGSEQYF.

The genes are TRBV24-1 and TRBJ2-7; 10 bases match TRBD2. Germline CDR1 KGHDR, CDR2 SFDVKD. Trimming removed 5 bases from V and 7 bases from J; junction bases left unmatched: 7. The CDR3 covers 14 residues. As DNA, the CDR3 is TGTGCCACCAGTGTTACTAGCGGGAACAATGAGCAGTACTTC. Amino acid sequence: CATSVTSGNNEQYF.

This clonotype appeared once. Germline is not matched at one junction end, which may reflect a read error. The chain employs TRBV7-9 and TRBJ2-3; D is perhaps TRBD2 (6 bases). This CDR3 is 16 amino acids long. Germline V gene sequence: CDR1 SEHNR, CDR2 FQNEAQ (reference sequence). The CDR3 nucleotides read TGTACCAGCAGCCATCCGTGGGGGGAAACCACAGATACGCAGTATTTT. It encodes CTSSHPWGETTDTQYF.

The chain recombines TRBV11-1 with TRBJ2-4, with TRBD2 as a possible D gene (7 bases). CDR3 length: 21 residues. Between the trimmed V and J ends, which lost 5 bases and 0 bases, there was a span of 29 bases. Germline-derived CDR1 and CDR2 are SGHAT and FQDESV (reference sequence). The CDR3, as DNA: TGTGCCAGCAGCCGCTCCGGGGTACCAGGGGAGGGAGCGCTAGCCAAAAACATTCAGTACTTC. The encoded protein is CASSRSGVPGEGALAKNIQYF.

The chain couples TRBV6-2 or TRBV6-3 to TRBJ2-5; TRBD1 might be the D (5 bases). Germline CDR1 is MNHEY and CDR2 is SVGEGT. Deletions cut 2 bases from V and 5 bases from J, with 12 bases between. The length of the CDR3 is 14 residues. CDR3 amino acids: CASSYQGRSETQYF. The CDR3 region has the DNA TGTGCCAGCAGTTACCAGGGAAGGAGTGAGACCCAGTACTTC.

V and J are TRBV5-1 and TRBJ2-2, with 7 bases fitting TRBD1. Germline CDR1 reads SGHRS; CDR2 reads YFSETQ. V gave up 2 bases and J gave up 2 bases; unmatched junction bases: 3. The CDR3 is 15 residues long. The CDR3 DNA is TGCGCCAGCAGCTTCTACAGGGGAAACACCGGGGAGCTGTTTTTT. Protein sequence: CASSFYRGNTGELFF.

The rearrangement links TRBV12-3 or TRBV12-4 to TRBJ2-3; D is uncertain. Between the trimmed V and J ends, which lost 2 bases and 8 bases, there was a span of 14 bases. The CDR3 spans 14 residues. The chain's CDR3 is CASSLIWGKGTQYF. The CDR3 DNA reads as TGTGCCAGCAGTTTAATCTGGGGAAAAGGTACGCAGTATTTT.

V is TRBV5-6 and J is TRBJ2-7, with a possible D match to TRBD2 (5 bases). The V end lost 4 bases, the J end lost 3 bases, and 17 bases lay between the germline ends. Germline V lookup: CDR1 SGHDT, CDR2 YYEEEE. The CDR3 loop spans 15 amino acids. The CDR3 loop reads CASSPLERADYEQYF. The DNA of the CDR3 is TGTGCCAGCAGCCCCCTTGAGAGGGCGGACTACGAGCAGTACTTC.

V and J are TRBV6-5 and TRBJ1-2, with D unclear. In germline, CDR1 is MNHEY, CDR2 SVGAGI. Trimming pared 2 bases from V and 8 bases from J, leaving 9 bases between. CDR3 length: 12 residues. The CDR3 region is CASSYGNAGYTF. The DNA for the CDR3 is TGTGCCAGCAGTTACGGAAACGCCGGCTACACCTTC.

The V call is TRBV4-1, the J call TRBJ1-4; 7 bases are shared with TRBD1. The CDR3 consists of 15 residues. Germline V gene lookup returns CDR1 MGHRA and CDR2 YSYEKL. V shed 4 bases, J shed 5 bases, and the junction held 7 bases outside the gene matches. The CDR3 DNA is TGCGCCAGCAGCCCAGTGGGACAGAGAAATGAAAAACTGTTTTTT. It translates to CASSPVGQRNEKLFF.

The chain carries TRBV11-2 and TRBJ2-2; no reliable D call. Trimming took off 5 bases at V and 4 bases at J, with 11 bases between the two ends. The germline V gene encodes CDR1 SGHAT and CDR2 FQNNGV. CDR3 length: 14 residues. This chain's CDR3 is CASSPQTITGELFF. CDR3 bases: TGTGCCAGCAGCCCCCAGACCATCACCGGGGAGCTGTTTTTT.

This clonotype was recorded a few times. The chain recombines TRBV10-3 with TRBJ1-5; 8 nucleotides line up with TRBD1. The CDR3 runs to 14 residues. CDR1 and CDR2 (germline): ENHRY, SYGVKD. V dropped 11 bases and J dropped 0; count of bases not matched to a gene: 6. As DNA, the CDR3 is TGTGCCGCCTGGACAGGGAATAGCAATCAGCCCCAGCATTTT. Residues: CAAWTGNSNQPQHF.

The chain has TRBV6-1 and TRBJ2-3, with D unclear. V lost 7 bases to trimming and J lost 0 bases, with 11 bases between them. Germline lookup yields CDR1 MNHNS and CDR2 SASEGT. The CDR3 is 14 residues long. As DNA, the CDR3 is TGTGCCAGCATTAACTGGGCCAGCACAGATACGCAGTATTTT. The encoded protein is CASINWASTDTQYF.

The rearrangement joins TRBV4-1 to TRBJ1-3, with D uncertain. The CDR3 consists of 13 residues. Trimming took off 1 base at V and 3 bases at J, with 4 bases between the two ends. Looked up from germline, CDR1 is MGHRA and CDR2 is YSYEKL. The CDR3 DNA sequence: TGCGCCAGCAGCCAAGGGCGTGGAAACACCATATATTTT. Its translation is CASSQGRGNTIYF.

The V and J genes are TRBV7-3 and TRBJ1-2, with D possibly TRBD1 on 6 matching bases. Germline values: CDR1 SGHTA, CDR2 FQGTGA. CDR3 length equals 18 residues. Deletions cut 4 bases from V and 3 bases from J, with 24 bases between. The CDR3 nucleotides are TGTGCCAGCAGCTCCTCCTCTCGCGACGGGGGGCAAGACTATGGCTACACCTTC. Protein sequence: CASSSSSRDGGQDYGYTF.

This clonotype has just a few counts. The chain combines TRBV12-3 or TRBV12-4 with TRBJ2-5; D may be TRBD1 or TRBD2 (6 bases each). The CDR3 is made up of 12 amino acids. V shed 6 bases and J shed 5 bases, with 10 bases lying between them. CDR3 loop: CASREGGETQYF. The CDR3 DNA reads TGTGCCAGCAGGGAAGGGGGGGAGACCCAGTACTTC.

The genes are TRBV27 and TRBJ1-1, with D perhaps TRBD1 (5 bases). Germline lookup yields CDR1 MNHEY and CDR2 SMNVEV (reference sequence). There are 13 residues in the CDR3. Trimming removed 7 bases from V and 3 bases from J, with 12 bases in between. CDR3: CASTPPGYTEAFF. The CDR3 DNA is TGTGCCAGCACCCCTCCAGGGTACACTGAAGCTTTCTTT.

The J gene is TRBJ2-7, the V gene TRBV7-2; D not resolved. V shed 2 bases and J shed 9 bases, with 14 bases lying between them. Germline lookup yields CDR1 SGHTA and CDR2 FQGNSA. The CDR3 runs to 13 residues. The CDR3 is CASSLSSYNGQYF. The CDR3 DNA sequence: TGTGCCAGCAGCTTAAGTTCGTACAATGGGCAGTACTTC.

This clonotype has just a few counts. The chain uses TRBV18 and TRBJ2-5; tentative D call: TRBD1 (5 bases). The CDR3 loop spans 14 amino acids. V lost 2 bases, J lost 1 base, and 8 bases lay in between. Germline V CDR1 and CDR2: KGHSH, LQKENI. This CDR3 is CASSPFQGQETQYF. CDR3 nucleotide sequence: TGTGCCAGCTCACCATTTCAGGGCCAAGAGACCCAGTACTTC.

Turning to this clonotype: Being one base from a much bigger clone, this may be a read error. The rearrangement joins TRBV2 to TRBJ2-5; TRBD1 is a possible D gene (5 bases). Germline assignment: CDR1 SNHLY and CDR2 FYNNEI. V lost 6 bases and J 3 bases, leaving 8 bases between the germline ends. The CDR3 covers 12 residues. Here the CDR3 DNA reads TGTGCCAGCAGGTCCAGGGAAGAGACCCAGTACTTC. This codes for CASRSREETQYF.

This clonotype was detected many times. V gene TRBV3-1 combines with J gene TRBJ2-7; D is unresolved. Germline CDR1 and CDR2: LGHDT and YNNKEL (reference sequence). This CDR3 is built from 14 residues. V was pared by 1 base and J by 0 bases, with 7 bases between. In DNA, the CDR3 is TGTGCCAGCAGCCAAGGGACCGACTCCTACGAGCAGTACTTC. Amino acid sequence: CASSQGTDSYEQYF.

This clonotype was seen more than once but under ten times. The chain joins TRBV7-2 to TRBJ2-3, with 11 bases identical to TRBD2. This CDR3 is 16 amino acids long. Germline CDR1 reads SGHTA; CDR2 reads FQGNSA. Unmatched junction bases numbered 10, after V lost 5 bases and J lost 6 bases. The CDR3 sequence is CASSRRLAGPVDTQYF. CDR3 nucleotides: TGTGCCAGCAGCCGGCGACTAGCGGGGCCTGTTGATACGCAGTATTTT.